The 4 T cell receptor beta chains below were found in one sample sequenced in a study of T cell repertoires and HLA-DP antigens. Only in-frame clones appear in the TCRdb table, and some are missing; sequencing was by immunoSEQ multiplex PCR. The table has approximately 100,000 clones, around nine tenths seen once; the top ten hold approximately 1.5%. No antigens are known for them. Source material: CD4+ T cells from PBMCs. These receptors were taken from a man in his fifties or sixties in good health and CMV-seronegative.

The V gene is TRBV27, the J gene TRBJ2-7, with D possibly TRBD1 on 5 matching bases. This CDR3 comprises 13 residues. Germline CDR1 MNHEY, CDR2 SMNVEV (reference sequence). V was trimmed by 2 bases and J by 2 bases, leaving 7 bases between them. The DNA of the CDR3 is TGTGCCAGCAGTTTAAGGGGCACCTACGAGCAGTACTTC. It specifies CASSLRGTYEQYF.

This rearrangement joins TRBV4-3 to TRBJ1-3, with 7 nucleotides matching TRBD1. Unmatched junction bases numbered 2, after V lost 3 bases and J lost 0 bases. Germline values: CDR1 LGHNA, CDR2 YSLEER. The CDR3 is made up of 15 amino acids. The CDR3 spells CASSQDRSSGNTIYF. The DNA for the CDR3 is TGCGCCAGCAGCCAGGACAGGAGCTCTGGAAACACCATATATTTT.

The chain combines TRBV19 with TRBJ2-1; TRBD2 matches 7 bases. The trim removed 3 bases at V and 2 bases at J, leaving 7 bases unmatched. This CDR3 has 16 amino acids. CDR1 and CDR2 (germline): LNHDA, SQIVND (reference sequence). Here the CDR3 reads CASSINPSGTYNEQFF. DNA of the CDR3: TGTGCCAGTAGTATTAACCCTAGCGGAACCTACAATGAGCAGTTCTTC.

The chain couples TRBV7-2 to TRBJ1-1; no firm D call. V dropped 5 bases and J dropped 7 bases, with 20 bases sitting between them. The germline V gene has CDR1 SGHTA and CDR2 FQGNSA. This CDR3 contains 15 residues. CDR3: CASSPRWGTSLEAFF. CDR3 coding DNA: TGTGCCAGCAGCCCAAGGTGGGGTACATCTCTTGAAGCTTTCTTT.